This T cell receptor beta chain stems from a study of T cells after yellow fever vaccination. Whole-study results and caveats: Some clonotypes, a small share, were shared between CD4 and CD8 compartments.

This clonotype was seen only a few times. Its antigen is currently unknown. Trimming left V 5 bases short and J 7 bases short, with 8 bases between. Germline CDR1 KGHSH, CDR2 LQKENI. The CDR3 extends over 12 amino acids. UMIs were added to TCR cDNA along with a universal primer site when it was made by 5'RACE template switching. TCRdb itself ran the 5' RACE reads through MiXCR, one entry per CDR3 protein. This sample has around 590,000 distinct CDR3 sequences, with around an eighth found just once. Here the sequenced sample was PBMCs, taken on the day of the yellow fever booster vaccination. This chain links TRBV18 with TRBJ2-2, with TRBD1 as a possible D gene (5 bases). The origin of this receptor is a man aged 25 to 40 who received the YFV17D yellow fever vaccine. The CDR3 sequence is CASSGDSGELFF. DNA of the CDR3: TGTGCCAGCTCAGGAGACAGCGGGGAGCTGTTTTTT. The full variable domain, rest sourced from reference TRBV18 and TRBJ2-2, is NAGVMQNPRHLVRRRGQEARLRCSPMKGHSHVYWYRQLPEEGLKFMVYLQKENIIDESGMPKERFSAEFPKEGPSILRIQQVVRGDSAAYFCASSGDSGELFFGEGSRLTVL.